This is a list of T cell receptor beta chains from one sample in a study of T cell responses to AZD1222 COVID-19 vaccine. Clones were read by immunoSEQ multiplex PCR, and TCRdb kept only the in-frame ones, dropping some. The sample shows about 170,000 clones, approximately 90% of them seen only once. The input for sequencing was peripheral blood, taken on day 0 of AZD1222 vaccination. The receptors were sampled from an adult in good health. Each CDR3 is given with its conserved first and last residue.

CDR3 protein: CASSIGVGAAFF
V gene: TRBV19
J gene: TRBJ1-1

CDR3 protein: CAWSVGGSGITGNTIYF
V gene: TRBV30
J gene: TRBJ1-3

CDR3 protein: CASREGWDYGYTF
V gene: TRBV27
J gene: TRBJ1-2

CDR3 protein: CASSYDRGTTEAFF
V gene: TRBV2
J gene: TRBJ1-1

CDR3 protein: CARSFVDVPFYEQYF
V gene: TRBV7-5
J gene: TRBJ2-7

CDR3 protein: CARSFSRQRLGSPLHF
V gene: TRBV5-3
J gene: TRBJ1-6

CDR3 protein: CASSLVSVGQYF
V gene: TRBV5-5
J gene: TRBJ2-7

CDR3 protein: CASSQPGTGSVYEQYF
V gene: TRBV18
J gene: TRBJ2-7

CDR3 protein: CASSRFQETQYF
V gene: TRBV3-1/TRBV3-2
J gene: TRBJ2-5

CDR3 protein: CASSPGMDEQFF
V gene: TRBV18
J gene: TRBJ2-1

CDR3 protein: CASSLWTGAGVTEAFF
V gene: TRBV5-1
J gene: TRBJ1-1

CDR3 protein: CASSPSLYQPQHF
V gene: TRBV5-5
J gene: TRBJ1-5

CDR3 protein: CASSKTRGYDGELFF
V gene: TRBV6-6
J gene: TRBJ2-2

CDR3 protein: CASSQRNTGTGDPINGYTF
V gene: TRBV14
J gene: TRBJ1-2

CDR3 protein: CASSGGGLETQYF
V gene: TRBV5-1
J gene: TRBJ2-5

CDR3 protein: CASSWGSGFTEAFF
V gene: TRBV6-2/TRBV6-3
J gene: TRBJ1-1

CDR3 protein: CASRGTSGGTDTQYF
V gene: TRBV6-5
J gene: TRBJ2-3

CDR3 protein: CASSPLNTGAGNTIYF
V gene: TRBV18
J gene: TRBJ1-3

CDR3 protein: CASSVSTGGLNTEAFF
V gene: TRBV9
J gene: TRBJ1-1

CDR3 protein: CASSNRDRPSNEKLFF
V gene: TRBV4-1
J gene: TRBJ1-4

CDR3 protein: CASSLRQGAGQPQHF
V gene: TRBV27
J gene: TRBJ1-5

CDR3 protein: CASRSGSYEQYF
V gene: TRBV27
J gene: TRBJ2-7

CDR3 protein: CASLGQMNTEAFF
V gene: TRBV18
J gene: TRBJ1-1

CDR3 protein: CASSSPGLGSYEQYF
V gene: TRBV7-9
J gene: TRBJ2-7

CDR3 protein: CSVEVRGKGSGANVLTF
V gene: TRBV29-1
J gene: TRBJ2-6

CDR3 protein: CASSPPWGEQFF
V gene: TRBV28
J gene: TRBJ2-1

CDR3 protein: CASSLEIVGTGNTGELFF
V gene: TRBV7-8
J gene: TRBJ2-2

CDR3 protein: CASSVAEDSSNTEAFF
V gene: TRBV9
J gene: TRBJ1-1

CDR3 protein: CASSLAQYEQYF
V gene: TRBV5-4
J gene: TRBJ2-7

CDR3 protein: CASSNPYDTNYGYTF
V gene: TRBV7-2
J gene: TRBJ1-2

CDR3 protein: CASSLVDSPGAEAFF
V gene: TRBV5-1
J gene: TRBJ1-1

CDR3 protein: CASSPGQGENSPLHF
V gene: TRBV5-4
J gene: TRBJ1-6

CDR3 protein: CASSLIKFGEQFF
V gene: TRBV5-1
J gene: TRBJ2-1

CDR3 protein: CASAPGGYGYTF
V gene: TRBV12-5
J gene: TRBJ1-2

CDR3 protein: CASSLAGVDGYTF
V gene: TRBV5-6
J gene: TRBJ1-2

CDR3 protein: CASSAGGRPVNTEAFF
V gene: TRBV5-4
J gene: TRBJ1-1

CDR3 protein: CASRLAGVPGETQYF
V gene: TRBV2
J gene: TRBJ2-5

CDR3 protein: CASSQDRPRSANSYEQYF
V gene: TRBV3-1/TRBV3-2
J gene: TRBJ2-7

CDR3 protein: CASGVDSNQPQHF
V gene: TRBV5-1
J gene: TRBJ1-5

CDR3 protein: CASSGGALGVNTEAFF
V gene: TRBV18
J gene: TRBJ1-1

CDR3 protein: CASSLTPSDTQYF
V gene: TRBV7-3
J gene: TRBJ2-3

CDR3 protein: CASKRRTDTPMNTEAFF
V gene: TRBV19
J gene: TRBJ1-1

CDR3 protein: CASSRGPTYNEQFF
V gene: TRBV3-1/TRBV3-2
J gene: TRBJ2-1

CDR3 protein: CASSLGQANYEQYF
V gene: TRBV7-9
J gene: TRBJ2-7

CDR3 protein: CASSQLGRDDQETQYF
V gene: TRBV4-1
J gene: TRBJ2-5

CDR3 protein: CASGQGPYSNQPQHF
V gene: TRBV27
J gene: TRBJ1-5

CDR3 protein: CSGLPGGSYNEQFF
V gene: TRBV29-1
J gene: TRBJ2-1

CDR3 protein: CASAGGPGTQYF
V gene: TRBV7-2
J gene: TRBJ2-5

CDR3 protein: CASIAENSYEQYF
V gene: TRBV19
J gene: TRBJ2-7

CDR3 protein: CASRSRAELGYTF
V gene: TRBV5-8
J gene: TRBJ1-2

CDR3 protein: CASSPQGPNSPLHF
V gene: TRBV6-5
J gene: TRBJ1-6

CDR3 protein: CASRSRGQGVDDQPQHF
V gene: TRBV27
J gene: TRBJ1-5